This T cell receptor beta chain derives from a study of T-cell reconstitution after alpha-beta-depleted transplantation in children. Whole-study results and caveats: Among T cells one year after transplant, newly produced cells accounted for most counts and diversity. Reports say that about two months after transplant, the alpha-beta T cells came out of several hundred graft clones that had expanded.

The sample holds many counts of this clonotype. Its antigen is not identified. Construction of the TCRbeta library involved unique molecular identifiers. TCRdb re-derived calls from the PCR reads in MiXCR, one entry per CDR3 protein. The sample has around 52,000 distinct CDR3 sequences, under 6.5% seen once. Losses at the gene ends were 2 bases for V and 8 bases for J; bases not matched to a gene: 9. From germline, CDR1 is MNHEY and CDR2 SVGAGI. The CDR3 consists of 15 residues. The rearrangement uses TRBV6-5 and TRBJ2-1; 7 bases are shared with TRBD1. Sequences were derived from PBMCs, mostly from graft donor cells, sampled 60 days after TCRalphabeta/CD19-depleted stem cell transplant. The source of this sequence is a female patient aged 2 to 10 who had a stem cell transplant for aplastic anemia, so the T cells may come from the graft donor. CDR3 residues: CASSYGARQGDEQFF. The CDR3 DNA sequence: TGTGCCAGCAGTTACGGCGCCCGGCAGGGGGATGAGCAGTTCTTC.